These 10 T cell receptor beta chains originate from one sample sequenced in a study of blood T cell repertoires in COVID-19. Profiling relied on immunoSEQ multiplex PCR, and the TCRdb table lists in-frame clones only, not all of them. The sample lists about 150,000 clones; 84% were seen once. The sample taken for sequencing was peripheral blood. These receptors were taken from a woman aged 45-60 years in a cohort sampled during active or convalescent COVID-19.

This rearrangement joins TRBV10-2 to TRBJ1-3; D is undetermined. The CDR3 has 10 residues. V lost 3 bases and J lost 9, with 3 bases in between. Germline V CDR1 and CDR2: WSHSY, SAAADI. The CDR3 here is CASSDGTIYF. The CDR3 DNA reads as TGCGCCAGCAGTGACGGCACCATATATTTT.

The chain has TRBV6-5 and TRBJ1-2; maybe TRBD1 (5 bases). CDR3 length: 15 residues. Looked up from germline, CDR1 is MNHEY and CDR2 is SVGAGI. V gave up 2 bases and J gave up 4 bases, with 14 bases separating them. As DNA, the CDR3 is TGTGCCAGCAGTTACGCCCACGGGACTAGCTATGGCTACACCTTC. Protein sequence: CASSYAHGTSYGYTF.

The gene calls are TRBV9 and TRBJ1-3; D gene unclear. V was shortened by 4 bases and J by 5 bases, with 16 bases between the two germline ends. CDR3 length: 15 residues. The germline gives CDR1 SGDLS, CDR2 YYNGEE. The CDR3 sequence: CASSPSNLGRNTIYF. DNA of the CDR3: TGTGCCAGCAGCCCTAGCAACCTTGGACGAAACACCATATATTTT.

The chain couples TRBV27 to TRBJ2-6; 8 bases line up with TRBD2. The ends lost 5 bases at V and 0 bases at J; junction bases unmatched: 24. This CDR3 contains 23 residues. CDR1 is MNHEY and CDR2 is SMNVEV in the germline V gene (reference sequence). CDR3 loop: CASSLPGESGGRAPFSGANVLTF. The CDR3 DNA reads as TGTGCCAGCAGTCTCCCGGGAGAGAGCGGGGGTCGAGCCCCTTTCTCTGGGGCCAACGTCCTGACTTTC.

The chain couples TRBV10-3 to TRBJ1-1, with D possibly matching TRBD1 (5 bases). The CDR3 contains 14 residues. Germline assignment: CDR1 ENHRY and CDR2 SYGVKD. The V gene lost 3 bases and the J gene lost 3 bases, with 11 bases spanning the gap. In DNA form, the CDR3 reads TGTGCCATCAGTGATCGGCCGGGGGACACTGAAGCTTTCTTT. The encoded protein is CAISDRPGDTEAFF.

With regard to this clone: The same CDR3 also results from other DNA sequences found in this sample. The chain couples TRBV20-1 to TRBJ1-2; unclear D gene. The CDR3 runs to 11 residues. The germline V gene encodes CDR1 DFQATT and CDR2 SNEGSKA (reference sequence). Trimming cost V 3 bases and J 3 bases, with 5 bases left between them. CDR3 nucleotide sequence: TGCAGTGCTAGTGTCGACTATGGCTACACCTTC. Translation: CSASVDYGYTF.

The chain uses TRBV19 and TRBJ2-2; perhaps TRBD1 as D (5 bases). V was pared by 1 base and J by 4 bases, with 10 bases between. Germline V lookup: CDR1 LNHDA, CDR2 SQIVND (reference sequence). The CDR3 covers 15 residues. This CDR3 is CASSIAAGSTGELFF. CDR3 in DNA: TGTGCCAGTAGTATAGCAGCAGGGTCCACCGGGGAGCTGTTTTTT.

This chain links TRBV4-3 with TRBJ1-6; 9 bases fit TRBD1. This CDR3 region has 18 residues. Germline trimming cut 0 bases from V and 7 bases from J; bases unmatched to any gene: 10. CDR1 and CDR2 (germline): LGHNA, YSLEER. CDR3 loop: CASSQDPPLDRGNSPLHF. The CDR3 nucleotides are TGCGCCAGCAGCCAAGATCCCCCATTGGACAGGGGAAATTCACCCCTCCACTTT.

J is TRBJ2-3 and V is TRBV4-1; D call uncertain. Germline-derived CDR1 and CDR2 are MGHRA and YSYEKL. The CDR3 runs 15 residues. Trimming took off 4 bases at V and 1 base at J, with 12 bases between the two ends. The CDR3 sequence is CASSLDSSRTDTQYF. The CDR3 DNA is TGCGCCAGCAGCCTTGATAGTAGCCGCACAGATACGCAGTATTTT.

V gene TRBV24-1 combines with J gene TRBJ2-4; the D gene is possibly TRBD1 (5 bases). CDR1 is KGHDR and CDR2 is SFDVKD in the germline V gene. V was pared by 3 bases and J by 0 bases, with 17 bases between. The CDR3 length is 18 residues. The CDR3 protein is CATSDREQADLAKNIQYF. CDR3 nucleotide sequence: TGTGCCACCAGTGATCGAGAACAGGCGGATCTAGCCAAAAACATTCAGTACTTC.